The sequence of this T cell receptor (beta chain) was determined in a study of T-cell memory formation after mild COVID-19. TCRdb ran MiXCR on the 5' RACE reads and lists one entry per CDR3 protein. This repertoire shows tens of thousands of distinct CDR3 sequences, about 7.3% found once; its top ten account for less than 30%. V gave up 5 bases and J gave up 3 bases; unmatched junction bases: 3. The CDR3 runs to 14 residues. Germline loops: CDR1 DFQATT, CDR2 SNEGSKA (reference sequence). This clonotype was seen ten or more times. The clonotype was recovered from a man in his late teens or twenties who had mild COVID-19 (a few samples of this study predate the infection). Cell type and time point are not known. The sequenced sample was PBMCs or a T cell subset sorted from them (not recorded which). This chain uses TRBV20-1 with TRBJ2-1; 11 bases line up with TRBD2. This CDR3 reads CSAGLAGGYNEQFF. The CDR3 nucleotides are TGCAGTGCTGGGCTAGCGGGGGGCTACAATGAGCAGTTCTTC.